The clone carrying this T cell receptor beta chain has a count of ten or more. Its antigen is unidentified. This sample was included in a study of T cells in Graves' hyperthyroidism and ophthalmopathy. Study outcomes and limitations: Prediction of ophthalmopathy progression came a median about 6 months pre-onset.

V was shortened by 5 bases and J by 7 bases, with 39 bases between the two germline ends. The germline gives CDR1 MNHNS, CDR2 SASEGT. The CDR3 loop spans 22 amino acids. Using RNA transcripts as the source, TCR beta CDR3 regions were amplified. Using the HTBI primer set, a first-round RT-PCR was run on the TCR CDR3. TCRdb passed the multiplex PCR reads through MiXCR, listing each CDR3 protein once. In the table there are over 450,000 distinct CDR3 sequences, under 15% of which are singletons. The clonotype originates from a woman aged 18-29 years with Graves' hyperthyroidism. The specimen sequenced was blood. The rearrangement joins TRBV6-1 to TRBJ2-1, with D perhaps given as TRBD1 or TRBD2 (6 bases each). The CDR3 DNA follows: TGTGCCAGCAGTCCCCACACCCCCGGACAGATTACCCGGAGGGGCACTGGGAATGAGCAGTTCTTC. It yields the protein CASSPHTPGQITRRGTGNEQFF.